The rows below give T cell receptor beta chains drawn from one sample of a study of blood T cell repertoires in COVID-19. Repertoires were generated with immunoSEQ multiplex PCR, while TCRdb's copy carries only in-frame clones and drops some. The table lists some 130,000 clones, 60% to 80% of them singletons. Sequences were obtained from peripheral blood. The receptor set was obtained from a man between 60 and 75 years old who had recovered from COVID-19. Both conserved end residues are part of each CDR3. The D gene is left open where the match is weak. Where a row states a size, it is once, few, many or the class of an expanded clone; other rows omit it.

len,d_gene,abundance,j_gene,v_gene,CDR3aa,CDR3nt
20,TRBD2,.,TRBJ2-3,TRBV24-1,CATSDSGLAGASYSTDTQYF,TGTGCCACCAGTGATTCCGGACTAGCGGGGGCCTCCTATAGCACAGATACGCAGTATTTT
14,.,.,TRBJ1-5,TRBV30,CAWSGRYSNQPQHF,TGTGCCTGGAGTGGCAGGTATAGCAATCAGCCCCAGCATTTT
19,.,.,TRBJ1-5,TRBV24-1,CATSGPPTKGVGSNQPQHF,TGTGCCACCAGTGGCCCCCCCACCAAGGGGGTTGGAAGCAATCAGCCCCAGCATTTT
14,.,.,TRBJ2-1,TRBV7-2,CASSLVPQGNEQFF,TGTGCCAGCAGCTTAGTCCCTCAGGGGAATGAGCAGTTCTTC
16,TRBD2,.,TRBJ2-7,TRBV18,CASSPRTSGSSYEQYF,TGTGCCAGCTCACCTCGGACTAGCGGAAGCTCCTACGAGCAGTACTTC
13,.,.,TRBJ1-2,TRBV2,CASSFSSNYGYTF,TGTGCCAGCAGTTTTTCCAGTAACTATGGCTACACCTTC
16,TRBD1,.,TRBJ1-4,TRBV4-1,CASSQPPGTVNEKLFF,TGCGCCAGCAGCCAGCCACCCGGGACAGTTAATGAAAAACTGTTTTTT
14,.,.,TRBJ2-2,TRBV19,CASSINRNTGELFF,TGTGCCAGTAGTATAAATAGAAACACCGGGGAGCTGTTTTTT
15,.,.,TRBJ1-2,TRBV6-1,CASSEGRWGGYGYTF,TGTGCCAGCAGTGAAGGTCGCTGGGGGGGCTATGGCTACACCTTC
17,.,.,TRBJ1-5,TRBV2,CASSVGNAPDTNQPQHF,TGTGCCAGCAGTGTCGGTAACGCACCTGATACCAATCAGCCCCAGCATTTT
14,TRBD1,few,TRBJ1-6,TRBV7-9,CASSLRQGGSPLHF,TGTGCCAGCAGCTTACGACAGGGGGGTTCACCCCTCCACTTT
16,.,.,TRBJ2-2,TRBV19,CASSIRVVRGSGELFF,TGTGCCAGTAGTATAAGGGTTGTACGGGGTTCCGGGGAGCTGTTTTTT